This entry lists 7 T cell receptor beta chains sequenced from one sample in a study of OX40 agonist ivuxolimab in advanced cancers. TCRdb's copy holds only in-frame clones and misses some; the assay was immunoSEQ multiplex PCR. The data hold 40,000 to 60,000 clones, with 65% to 85% observed a single time. This specimen was CD4+ or CD8+ T cells sorted from blood, taken in a trial of the OX40 agonist ivuxolimab. All receptors come from an adult with an advanced solid tumor such as melanoma, head and neck, liver or kidney cancer.

The chain uses TRBV7-2 and TRBJ2-1; 13 bases are a match to TRBD2. The germline V gene encodes CDR1 SGHTA and CDR2 FQGNSA. Trimming took 3 bases from V and 0 from J; bases not matched to a gene: 2. The CDR3 spans 17 residues. The CDR3 DNA reads as TGTGCCAGCAGCTTGCGGACTAGCGGGAGCTCCTACAATGAGCAGTTCTTC. It codes for CASSLRTSGSSYNEQFF.

The rearrangement links TRBV6-5 to TRBJ1-2; D is possibly TRBD1 (5 bases). The CDR3 is 14 amino acids. The germline V gene has CDR1 MNHEY and CDR2 SVGAGI. Trimming removed 7 bases from V and 7 bases from J, with 19 bases in between. CDR3 amino acids: CASNNGGKSPGYTF. The CDR3 DNA reads as TGTGCCAGCAATAACGGGGGGAAATCCCCTGGCTACACCTTC.

The CDR3 coding sequence is TGTGCCAGCAGTGCCCCTGTATCCTCGCCGGGTGAGCAGTTCTTC. Amino acids: CASSAPVSSPGEQFF. The genes are TRBV6-4 and TRBJ2-1; D gene uncertain. V was pared by 4 bases and J by 9 bases, with 19 bases between. This CDR3 has 15 residues. Per the germline V gene, CDR1 is MRHNA and CDR2 is SNTAGT.

This chain uses TRBV7-2 with TRBJ2-3, with D perhaps being TRBD1 or TRBD2 (5 bases each). Germline V gene data show CDR1 as SGHTA and CDR2 as FQGNSA. V lost 4 bases and J 0 bases, leaving 14 bases between the germline ends. The CDR3 is 16 residues long. CDR3: CASSYLIGASTDTQYF. CDR3 bases: TGTGCCAGCAGCTACTTAATCGGGGCGAGCACAGATACGCAGTATTTT.

The rearrangement joins TRBV6-5 to TRBJ1-6; 7 nucleotides line up with TRBD1. Trimming removed 6 bases from V and 4 bases from J; junction bases left unmatched: 3. The germline gives CDR1 MNHEY, CDR2 SVGAGI. CDR3 length: 14 residues. CDR3 bases: TGTGCCAGCAGGCCGACAGGGTATAATTCACCCCTCCACTTT. The encoded protein is CASRPTGYNSPLHF.

The V call is TRBV7-7, the J call TRBJ2-3; TRBD2 matches 9 bases. This CDR3 is built from 16 residues. The trim removed 5 bases at V and 2 bases at J, leaving 8 bases unmatched. CDR1 is SSHAT and CDR2 is FNYEAQ in the germline V gene (reference sequence). The CDR3 DNA reads as TGTGCCAGCAGCCCAGGGCGGGGGGGGTCCACAGATACGCAGTATTTT. Translating gives CASSPGRGGSTDTQYF.

J is TRBJ2-3 and V is TRBV11-3, with D perhaps being TRBD1 or TRBD2 (6 bases each). Germline-derived CDR1 and CDR2 are SGHNT and YENEEA. V dropped 5 bases and J dropped 3 bases, with 15 bases sitting between them. The length of the CDR3 is 15 residues. The CDR3 spells CASSPRVGGTDTQYF. The CDR3 nucleotides read TGTGCCAGCAGCCCAAGGGTAGGGGGGACAGATACGCAGTATTTT.